This is a list of T cell receptor beta chains from one sample in a study of CD8+ T cells in alopecia areata. Measured with immunoSEQ multiplex PCR; TCRdb has only the in-frame clones, and not every one. The repertoire holds some 150,000 clones, with around two thirds as singletons. The specimen sequenced was CD8+ T cells sorted from blood. Source of these receptors: a human donor in good health. The CDR3 runs from the conserved cysteine through the conserved F or W. The D gene is left open where the match is weak. Size is stated for part of the rows, as once, few or many counts, or as a class when the clone is expanded.

length | size | J | D | V | DNA | CDR3
13 | few | TRBJ2-1 | . | TRBV9 | TGTGCCAGCAGCGTTGAGAATTACAATGAGCAGTTCTTC | CASSVENYNEQFF
13 | . | TRBJ2-4 | . | TRBV2 | TGTGCCAGTTACGGGGGTCTCGGAGACATTCAGTACTTC | CASYGGLGDIQYF
16 | . | TRBJ2-2 | TRBD1 | TRBV5-1 | TGCGCCAGCAGCCCGTCGTCGACAGGGGAGGTCGGGGAGCTGTTTTTT | CASSPSSTGEVGELFF
14 | once | TRBJ2-2 | . | TRBV29-1 | TGCAGCGTGATTAGCGGAGAGGGCACCGGGGAGCTGTTTTTT | CSVISGEGTGELFF
16 | few | TRBJ2-2 | TRBD1 | TRBV7-9 | TGTGCCAGCAGCTTAACAGGGGGCCCGGACACCGGGGAGCTGTTTTTT | CASSLTGGPDTGELFF
19 | . | TRBJ1-2 | TRBD1 | TRBV5-6 | TGTGCCAGCAGCTTGACAAACGGTTATTCGACAGGGAGGAACTATGGCTACACCTTC | CASSLTNGYSTGRNYGYTF
17 | few | TRBJ2-1 | . | TRBV30 | TGTGCCTGGAGTGATCATGAGGGTGGATCTTCCTACAATGAGCAGTTCTTC | CAWSDHEGGSSYNEQFF
15 | . | TRBJ2-7 | TRBD2 | TRBV5-6 | TGTGCCAGCACCCCGTTCAGACTAGCGGGAGACGAGCAGTACTTC | CASTPFRLAGDEQYF
18 | . | TRBJ1-1 | . | TRBV23-1 | TGCGCCAGCAGTAATCCTCCCCACAGGGAAGAGGATGGAACTGAAGCTTTCTTT | CASSNPPHREEDGTEAFF
12 | . | TRBJ1-2 | . | TRBV7-9 | TGTGCCAGCAGCTTAGAAGGAGATGGCTACACCTTC | CASSLEGDGYTF
13 | few | TRBJ2-7 | . | TRBV29-1 | TGCAGCGTTGTCAGGACGGCCTCCTACGAGCAGTACTTC | CSVVRTASYEQYF
14 | . | TRBJ1-2 | . | TRBV30 | TGTGCCTGGAGTCCAGGGTTTGCGAACTATGGCTACACCTTC | CAWSPGFANYGYTF
12 | . | TRBJ1-2 | TRBD1 | TRBV11-2 | TGTGCCAGCAGCTTGACAGGGGATGGCTACACCTTC | CASSLTGDGYTF
14 | . | TRBJ2-7 | TRBD2 | TRBV7-9 | TGTGCCAGCAGCTTAGCCTCGGGGGGGTACGAGCAGTACTTC | CASSLASGGYEQYF
16 | few | TRBJ2-7 | TRBD1 | TRBV23-1 | TGCGCCAGCAGTCAAAAGGACAGGGCAATCTCCTACGAGCAGTACTTC | CASSQKDRAISYEQYF
13 | . | TRBJ1-2 | . | TRBV6-5 | TGTGCCAGCAGTTACTCCCCCGCAGGTGGCTACACCTTC | CASSYSPAGGYTF
19 | . | TRBJ2-5 | TRBD2 | TRBV2 | TGTGCCAGCAGCGAGTTCGGGGTGATAGCGGGACACCTCCGGGAGACCCAGTACTTC | CASSEFGVIAGHLRETQYF
13 | once | TRBJ2-7 | . | TRBV29-1 | TGCAGCGCCCGACTCCAGGGGAGATACGAGCAGTACTTC | CSARLQGRYEQYF
17 | . | TRBJ1-5 | TRBD1 | TRBV7-8 | TGTGCCAGCAGCTTAGGAACAGGGGGCAGGTCCAATCAGCCCCAGCATTTT | CASSLGTGGRSNQPQHF
15 | few | TRBJ2-7 | TRBD2 | TRBV7-9 | TGTGCCAGCAGCTCCACACTAGCGGACCCCTACGAGCAGTACTTC | CASSSTLADPYEQYF
16 | . | TRBJ2-3 | . | TRBV7-9 | TGTGCCAGCAGCGAGACCGGGACTTCGATTAGGTATACGCAGTATTTT | CASSETGTSIRYTQYF
14 | . | TRBJ2-1 | . | TRBV29-1 | TGCAGCGTTGAAATCTGGCGGACGGACAATGAGCAGTTCTTC | CSVEIWRTDNEQFF
11 | . | TRBJ2-1 | . | TRBV10-3 | TGTGCCACCCTAGCCCAGGAGGCGCAGTTCTTC | CATLAQEAQFF
13 | . | TRBJ1-1 | . | TRBV6-5 | TGTGCCAGCAGGGCGGGGTGGTATACTGAAGCTTTCTTT | CASRAGWYTEAFF
12 | few | TRBJ1-1 | . | TRBV6-6 | TGTGCCAGCAGTTATTTAAGCACTGAAGCTTTCTTT | CASSYLSTEAFF
16 | few | TRBJ2-1 | TRBD2 | TRBV2 | TGTGCCAGCAATAGCGGGAGGCAGAGCTCCTACAATGAGCAGTTCTTC | CASNSGRQSSYNEQFF
11 | . | TRBJ2-1 | . | TRBV5-1 | TGCGCCAGCCATATGGGAACCGAGCAGTTCTTC | CASHMGTEQFF
16 | . | TRBJ2-1 | . | TRBV2 | TGTGCCAGCGGGGGAAGGGGGACCGGCTCCTACAATGAGCAGTTCTTC | CASGGRGTGSYNEQFF
15 | . | TRBJ2-5 | . | TRBV29-1 | TGCAGCGTTGAAGATCGGGGGACAGCACAAGAGACCCAGTACTTC | CSVEDRGTAQETQYF
14 | . | TRBJ2-1 | TRBD2 | TRBV19 | TGTGCCAGTAGCCTGGGACTAGCCCCCAATGAGCAGTTCTTC | CASSLGLAPNEQFF
19 | few | TRBJ2-7 | TRBD1 | TRBV7-9 | TGTGCCAGCAGCTTAGACGGCAGAACAGGGACAGGTCATGCCTACGAGCAGTACTTC | CASSLDGRTGTGHAYEQYF